This TCR beta chain was sequenced for a study of human T cells and chemical hapten exposure. TCRdb fed the RACE reads into MiXCR, producing one record per CDR3 protein. The sample has 150,000 to 200,000 distinct CDR3 sequences; around 20% are singletons. A few counts support this clonotype. Time point in this sample: patch test 1, 2 weeks after DPC sensitization. The treatment was: therapeutic diphenylcyclopropenone sensitization with weekly scalp DPC. Blood was collected ahead of every patch test applied. Trimming took 6 bases from V and 7 from J; bases not matched to a gene: 6. CDR3 length equals 13 residues.

This clonotype originated in a woman aged 50 to 60 with alopecia areata. Some clones in this sample may be carry-over from other donors' samples. The material was whole blood, obtained in connection with sensitization to the hapten diphenylcyclopropenone (DPC). The chain uses TRBV12-3 or TRBV12-4 and TRBJ1-1; 9 bases line up with TRBD1. The CDR3 nucleotides are TGTGCCAGCAGCTCGGGACAGGGTAGTGAAGCTTTCTTT. It yields the protein CASSSGQGSEAFF.